This TCR beta chain originates from a study of shared clonotypes between healthy human individuals. Study overall: Used for every donor were three CD4 naive, three CD4 memory, two CD8 naive and one CD8 memory plate.

Per germline, CDR1 SGHRS and CDR2 YFSETQ. The CDR3 sequence is 14 residues long. Sequenced by immunoSEQ multiplex PCR; TCRdb stores in-frame clones only, minus some. This sample has roughly 1,100,000 clones, with 70% to 80% found just once. Study conclusions and caveats: Across a handful of donors, naive CD4 shared 5% to 6.5%, naive CD8 less than 4%, memory CD4 approximately 2.5%, memory CD8 0.35% to 0.5%.

A word on this clone: The antigen remains undetermined. The junction does not match germline at one end; this may be a read error.

The sample taken for sequencing was memory CD4+ T cells sorted from blood. Subset: CD45RA-negative fraction. V gene TRBV5-1 combines with J gene TRBJ1-1; 8 bases are shared with TRBD1. This TCR came from a man aged 18 to 29 in good health. CDR3 loop: CASSLDRVSTEAFF. CDR3 nucleotide sequence: TGCGCCAGCAGTTTGGACAGGGTAAGCACTGAAGCTTTCTTT.